This is a list of T cell receptor beta chains from one sample in a study of response to subunit inactivated influenza vaccine. TCRdb recomputed calls from the RT-PCR reads with MiXCR, one row per CDR3 protein. The sample shows 250,000 to 350,000 distinct CDR3 sequences, roughly 22% of them seen only once. The specimen was PBMCs from blood, collected about 20 months after vaccination. These receptors were obtained from a man in his fifties or sixties who received an inactivated influenza vaccine. CDR3s include the opening cysteine and the closing phenylalanine or tryptophan. A D gene is named only where the DNA matches it firmly. Expanded clones get a size class; other rows say once, few or many, or leave the size out.

v_call: TRBV5-1
j_call: TRBJ1-2
clone_size: many
d_call: .
cdr3_nt: TGCGCCAGCAGCTTGGCCGGTCGTAGTGGCTACACCTTC
cdr3_aa: CASSLAGRSGYTF

v_call: TRBV10-3
j_call: TRBJ1-6
clone_size: .
d_call: TRBD1
cdr3_nt: TGTGCCATCAGTGACCACGGGACAGGGGGCAAATCACCCCTCCACTTT
cdr3_aa: CAISDHGTGGKSPLHF

v_call: TRBV6-2/TRBV6-3
j_call: TRBJ1-5
clone_size: few
d_call: .
cdr3_nt: TGTGCCAGCAGTTACCGAGCACGAGGGGTGTCTCAGCCCCAGCATTTT
cdr3_aa: CASSYRARGVSQPQHF

v_call: TRBV20-1
j_call: TRBJ1-6
clone_size: many
d_call: .
cdr3_nt: TGCAGTGCCCCCTCCAGGGAGAATTCACCCCTCCACTTT
cdr3_aa: CSAPSRENSPLHF

v_call: TRBV12-3/TRBV12-4
j_call: TRBJ1-5
clone_size: many
d_call: TRBD1
cdr3_nt: TGTGCCAGCAGTTCGGGACAGATTAATCAGCCCCAGCATTTT
cdr3_aa: CASSSGQINQPQHF

v_call: TRBV30
j_call: TRBJ2-2
clone_size: .
d_call: .
cdr3_nt: TGTGCCTGGAGGGTAACCGGCGGGACAGTCGGGGAGCTGTTTTTT
cdr3_aa: CAWRVTGGTVGELFF

v_call: TRBV20-1
j_call: TRBJ2-3
clone_size: many
d_call: TRBD2
cdr3_nt: TGCAGTGCTAGTATTAGCGGGGAATTCACAGATACGCAGTATTTT
cdr3_aa: CSASISGEFTDTQYF

v_call: TRBV7-7
j_call: TRBJ2-2
clone_size: .
d_call: .
cdr3_nt: TGTGCCAGCAGCTTACAGGGATCTGGCACCGGGGAGCTGTTTTTT
cdr3_aa: CASSLQGSGTGELFF

v_call: TRBV4-2
j_call: TRBJ1-3
clone_size: few
d_call: .
cdr3_nt: TGTGCCAGCAGCCAAGACGTCTGGGGAAACACCATATATTTT
cdr3_aa: CASSQDVWGNTIYF

v_call: TRBV20-1
j_call: TRBJ2-3
clone_size: once
d_call: TRBD1
cdr3_nt: TGCAGTGCACTGTGGACAGGGCGTACGGCAGATACGCAGTATTTT
cdr3_aa: CSALWTGRTADTQYF

v_call: TRBV6-2/TRBV6-3
j_call: TRBJ1-1
clone_size: few
d_call: TRBD1
cdr3_nt: TGTGCCAGCAGTTACGCTCGGGACAGGGATGCTTACATGAACACTGAAGCTTTCTTT
cdr3_aa: CASSYARDRDAYMNTEAFF

v_call: TRBV20-1
j_call: TRBJ1-1
clone_size: few
d_call: .
cdr3_nt: TGCAGTGCTAGATTTGGGGGCTCGAACACTGAAGCTTTCTTT
cdr3_aa: CSARFGGSNTEAFF

v_call: TRBV4-3
j_call: TRBJ2-2
clone_size: few
d_call: .
cdr3_nt: TGCGCCAGCAGCCACCTCTGGGGGCTCGGGGAGCTGTTTTTT
cdr3_aa: CASSHLWGLGELFF

v_call: TRBV7-2
j_call: TRBJ1-6
clone_size: few
d_call: .
cdr3_nt: TGTGCCAGCTCCCCTCTCTATAATTCACCCCTCCACTTT
cdr3_aa: CASSPLYNSPLHF

v_call: TRBV28
j_call: TRBJ1-1
clone_size: many
d_call: .
cdr3_nt: TGTGCCAGCATGGGCGCCGGGAACACTGAAGCTTTCTTT
cdr3_aa: CASMGAGNTEAFF

v_call: TRBV7-2
j_call: TRBJ2-1
clone_size: .
d_call: .
cdr3_nt: TGTGCCAGCAGCTTGGGACGGACAGCCGAGCAGTTCTTC
cdr3_aa: CASSLGRTAEQFF

v_call: TRBV7-2
j_call: TRBJ2-1
clone_size: .
d_call: .
cdr3_nt: TGTGCCAGCAGCTTACCTTGGCGAGCAAATGAGCAGTTCTTC
cdr3_aa: CASSLPWRANEQFF

v_call: TRBV6-5
j_call: TRBJ1-3
clone_size: many
d_call: .
cdr3_nt: TGTGCCAGCAGTTACTCGCGACTCGGAAACACCATATATTTT
cdr3_aa: CASSYSRLGNTIYF

v_call: TRBV2
j_call: TRBJ2-1
clone_size: few
d_call: .
cdr3_nt: TGTGCCAGCAGTGGGGAACCCAATGAGCAGTTCTTC
cdr3_aa: CASSGEPNEQFF